This TCR beta chain is from a study of tumour-infiltrating T cells in Burkitt lymphoma. Overall study context: The Burkitt lymphoma cohort spanned all epidemiological subtypes. Productive clonality predicted overall and progression-free survival. Findings of the study overall: Several public clonotypes recurred in numerous Burkitt lymphoma patients.

Sequencing used immunoSEQ multiplex PCR; TCRdb keeps in-frame clones, though not all of them. The sample consists of 1,000 to 1,500 clones, 70% to 90% of them appearing once. Germline V gene lookup returns CDR1 SGHTA and CDR2 FQGNSA. The CDR3 has 12 residues. Trimming took off 3 bases at V and 2 bases at J, with 3 bases between the two ends. Remarks on this clone: Antigen unknown.

The chain links TRBV7-2 to TRBJ2-3; D ambiguous. This clonotype originated in a human donor with Burkitt lymphoma. The sequenced sample was tumor tissue. The CDR3 reads CASSLYTDTQYF. In DNA form, the CDR3 reads TGTGCCAGCAGCTTGTACACAGATACGCAGTATTTT.